This is a list of T cell receptor beta chains from one sample in a study of shared clonotypes between healthy human individuals. The method was immunoSEQ multiplex PCR; TCRdb's version includes in-frame clones alone and lacks a portion of them. The sample contains around 2,100,000 clones, 85% to 95% of which appear only once. Sequencing was done on a sample of naive CD8+ T cells sorted from blood. These receptors came from a man between 18 and 35 years old in good health. Each CDR3 is given with its conserved first and last residue. A D gene is named only where the DNA matches it firmly. Size tells how often a clone was seen (once, few, many) or the class of an expanded clone, and some rows leave it out.

clone_size j_call v_call d_call cdr3_aa cdr3_nt
once TRBJ1-3 TRBV9 NA CASSPPGWSYLGNTIYF TGTGCCAGCAGCCCTCCCGGGTGGTCTTACTTGGGAAACACCATATATTTT
NA TRBJ2-7 TRBV13 TRBD2 CASSFQAGVAHYEQYF TGTGCCAGCAGCTTCCAAGCGGGGGTAGCCCACTACGAGCAGTACTTC
NA TRBJ2-1 TRBV28 NA CASTQRARWDRYNEQFF TGTGCCAGCACCCAACGCGCACGGTGGGATCGCTACAATGAGCAGTTCTTC
NA TRBJ2-7 TRBV7-6 NA CASSLGGSEQYF TGTGCCAGCAGCTTAGGGGGGTCCGAGCAGTACTTC
NA TRBJ2-3 TRBV10-3 TRBD1 CATGQGGTDTQYF TGTGCCACCGGGCAGGGGGGCACAGATACGCAGTATTTT
NA TRBJ2-7 TRBV29-1 TRBD1 CSVLTGPYEQYF TGCAGCGTTTTGACAGGGCCCTACGAGCAGTACTTC
NA TRBJ2-5 TRBV2 NA CASRTEKETQYF TGTGCCAGCAGGACAGAAAAAGAGACCCAGTACTTC
NA TRBJ2-3 TRBV15 NA CATSRLDSTDTQYF TGTGCCACCAGCAGATTGGACAGCACAGATACGCAGTATTTT
NA TRBJ2-7 TRBV7-6 TRBD1 CASSLHLDRAYEQYF TGTGCCAGCAGCTTACACCTTGACAGGGCCTACGAGCAGTACTTC
NA TRBJ1-1 TRBV9 NA CASSPHRVWNTEAFF TGTGCCAGCAGCCCCCACAGGGTTTGGAACACTGAAGCTTTCTTT
NA TRBJ2-7 TRBV4-1 NA CASSHHQFTYEQYF TGCGCCAGCAGCCACCATCAGTTCACCTACGAGCAGTACTTC
NA TRBJ2-7 TRBV2 NA CASSDYRAHEQYF TGTGCCAGCAGTGATTACAGGGCCCACGAGCAGTACTTC
NA TRBJ2-7 TRBV21-1 NA CASSSRDSVLREQYF TGTGCCAGCAGCTCCCGGGACAGTGTTTTAAGGGAGCAGTACTTC
NA TRBJ2-2 TRBV27 NA CASSLSVAGELFF TGTGCCAGCAGTTTATCGGTAGCCGGGGAGCTGTTTTTT
NA TRBJ2-3 TRBV6-1 NA CASSDFGWGPADTQYF TGTGCCAGCAGTGATTTCGGGTGGGGGCCGGCGGATACGCAGTATTTT
NA TRBJ2-7 TRBV29-1 TRBD2 CSVASFLADPYEQYF TGCAGCGTTGCCAGTTTTCTAGCGGACCCCTACGAGCAGTACTTC
NA TRBJ2-3 TRBV7-9 NA CASSLGTHSTDTQYF TGTGCCAGCAGCTTAGGGACCCATAGCACAGATACGCAGTATTTT
NA TRBJ1-6 TRBV4-1 NA CASSPHGGAYNSPLHF TGCGCCAGCAGCCCACATGGGGGGGCGTATAATTCACCCCTCCACTTT
NA TRBJ2-1 TRBV11-3 TRBD1 CASSLRVTGGDEQFF TGTGCCAGCAGCCTAAGGGTTACAGGGGGCGATGAGCAGTTCTTC
few TRBJ1-1 TRBV20-1 NA CSASVNTEAFF TGCAGTGCCTCCGTGAACACTGAAGCTTTCTTT
NA TRBJ1-2 TRBV9 NA CASSTTLRGSDYGYTF TGTGCCAGCAGCACAACACTTAGGGGAAGTGACTATGGCTACACCTTC
NA TRBJ1-5 TRBV28 NA CASSLSGQPQHF TGTGCCAGCAGTTTATCCGGCCAGCCCCAGCATTTT
NA TRBJ2-7 TRBV7-2 NA CASSLEVRGHSEIAYEQYF TGTGCCAGCAGCTTAGAAGTAAGAGGTCACTCCGAAATCGCCTACGAGCAGTACTTC
NA TRBJ2-7 TRBV6-5 NA CASSSLGQFYEQYF TGTGCCAGCAGCTCTCTCGGACAGTTCTACGAGCAGTACTTC
NA TRBJ2-1 TRBV4-1 NA CASRKQGKDEQFF TGCGCCAGCAGAAAACAGGGAAAGGATGAGCAGTTCTTC
NA TRBJ1-5 TRBV7-6 NA CASSPGGVLDQPQHF TGTGCCAGCAGCCCCGGGGGGGTTTTGGATCAGCCCCAGCATTTT
NA TRBJ1-1 TRBV30 NA CAWSPPTEAFF TGTGCCTGGAGTCCGCCAACTGAAGCTTTCTTT
once TRBJ2-5 TRBV10-1 NA CASSPDREGVQETQYF TGCGCCAGCAGCCCGGACAGGGAGGGAGTGCAAGAGACCCAGTACTTC
NA TRBJ2-7 TRBV19 TRBD1 CASSAGQGDYEQYF TGTGCCAGTAGTGCCGGACAGGGGGACTACGAGCAGTACTTC
NA TRBJ2-5 TRBV7-7 TRBD2 CASSIGPPVTSGETQYF TGTGCTAGCAGCATCGGCCCCCCCGTGACTAGCGGAGAGACCCAGTACTTC
NA TRBJ2-5 TRBV12-5 NA CASGWDPEETQYF TGTGCTAGTGGTTGGGACCCCGAAGAGACCCAGTACTTC
NA TRBJ1-5 TRBV4-1 NA CASSQTLRQPQHF TGCGCCAGCAGCCAAACACTCCGACAGCCCCAGCATTTT
NA TRBJ2-7 TRBV10-1 TRBD1 CASGDSGYEQYF TGCGCCAGCGGGGACAGTGGCTACGAGCAGTACTTC
NA TRBJ2-7 TRBV5-6 NA CASSYGGLEQYF TGTGCCAGCAGCTATGGGGGACTCGAGCAGTACTTC
NA TRBJ2-7 TRBV5-4 NA CASSLRESSYEQYF TGTGCCAGCAGCTTGCGGGAGAGTTCCTACGAGCAGTACTTC
NA TRBJ1-2 TRBV10-2 TRBD1 CASSELTGGSGYTF TGCGCCAGCAGTGAGTTAACAGGGGGAAGTGGCTACACCTTC
NA TRBJ1-1 TRBV9 NA CASSVWPPTEAFF TGTGCCAGCAGCGTATGGCCTCCCACTGAAGCTTTCTTT
NA TRBJ2-1 TRBV4-1 TRBD2 CASSQGSGGYNEQFF TGCGCCAGCAGCCAAGGCAGCGGGGGGTACAATGAGCAGTTCTTC
once TRBJ1-1 TRBV6-6 NA CASSQRVLGAEAFF TGTGCCAGCAGCCAGAGAGTACTGGGGGCTGAAGCTTTCTTT
NA TRBJ2-1 TRBV16 TRBD2 CASSQVAGEPNEQFF TGTGCCAGCAGCCAAGTAGCGGGGGAACCCAATGAGCAGTTCTTC
NA TRBJ2-7 TRBV10-2 NA CASSEGNSYEQYF TGCGCCAGCAGTGAAGGGAACTCCTACGAGCAGTACTTC
once TRBJ2-7 TRBV4-1 NA CASSQVGGTYEQYF TGCGCCAGCAGCCAAGTCGGGGGGACATACGAGCAGTACTTC
NA TRBJ1-6 TRBV7-9 TRBD1 CASSARDRGGGSPLHF TGTGCCAGCAGCGCCCGGGACAGGGGCGGAGGTTCACCCCTCCACTTT
NA TRBJ2-5 TRBV15 TRBD2 CATSLAGQETQYF TGTGCCACCAGCCTAGCGGGCCAAGAGACCCAGTACTTC
once TRBJ1-1 TRBV11-2 TRBD1 CASSHLTGKNTEAFF TGTGCCAGCAGCCACCTGACAGGGAAGAACACTGAAGCTTTCTTT
NA TRBJ2-2 TRBV4-3 TRBD2 CASSQDGWTSYGELFF TGCGCCAGCAGCCAAGATGGTTGGACTAGCTACGGGGAGCTGTTTTTT
NA TRBJ2-1 TRBV5-5 NA CASSLEDYYNEQFF TGTGCCAGCAGCTTGGAGGACTATTACAATGAGCAGTTCTTC
NA TRBJ1-1 TRBV5-6 NA CASSFLSLSWTEAFF TGTGCCAGCAGCTTTTTATCCCTGTCATGGACTGAAGCTTTCTTT
NA TRBJ2-1 TRBV1 NA CTSSLRGGRNEQFF TGCACCAGCAGCCTGCGGGGGGGCAGGAATGAGCAGTTCTTC
NA TRBJ1-1 TRBV11-2 TRBD1 CASSFPGQGSTEAFF TGTGCCAGCAGCTTCCCGGGACAGGGTTCCACTGAAGCTTTCTTT
NA TRBJ1-4 TRBV5-3 TRBD1 CARSPPGQGRNEKLFF TGTGCCAGAAGCCCACCGGGACAGGGAAGGAATGAAAAACTGTTTTTT
NA TRBJ1-2 TRBV5-8 NA CASRPTGEGQAGYTF TGTGCCAGCAGGCCGACGGGCGAGGGGCAGGCGGGCTACACCTTC
NA TRBJ2-5 TRBV2 NA CASSDRGQDQETQYF TGTGCCAGCAGTGATCGGGGCCAGGACCAAGAGACCCAGTACTTC
NA TRBJ2-7 TRBV6-5 NA CASKLENTAYEQYF TGTGCCAGCAAGTTGGAGAACACTGCCTACGAGCAGTACTTC
NA TRBJ1-2 TRBV6-5 NA CASSTSGGLYGYTF TGTGCCAGCAGTACGTCCGGAGGGCTCTATGGCTACACCTTC
NA TRBJ2-3 TRBV27 TRBD2 CASSLLSSGGNGDTQYF TGTGCCAGCAGTTTACTCTCTAGCGGGGGGAATGGAGATACGCAGTATTTT
once TRBJ2-4 TRBV9 NA CASSDSSQNIQYF TGTGCCAGTTCAGACAGTTCCCAAAACATTCAGTACTTC
NA TRBJ2-7 TRBV6-1 TRBD1 CASSAQKPDRLIYEQYF TGTGCCAGCAGTGCACAAAAACCGGACAGGTTAATCTACGAGCAGTACTTC
NA TRBJ2-5 TRBV5-1 NA CASSLVAPGQETQYF TGCGCCAGCAGCTTGGTGGCCCCGGGGCAAGAGACCCAGTACTTC